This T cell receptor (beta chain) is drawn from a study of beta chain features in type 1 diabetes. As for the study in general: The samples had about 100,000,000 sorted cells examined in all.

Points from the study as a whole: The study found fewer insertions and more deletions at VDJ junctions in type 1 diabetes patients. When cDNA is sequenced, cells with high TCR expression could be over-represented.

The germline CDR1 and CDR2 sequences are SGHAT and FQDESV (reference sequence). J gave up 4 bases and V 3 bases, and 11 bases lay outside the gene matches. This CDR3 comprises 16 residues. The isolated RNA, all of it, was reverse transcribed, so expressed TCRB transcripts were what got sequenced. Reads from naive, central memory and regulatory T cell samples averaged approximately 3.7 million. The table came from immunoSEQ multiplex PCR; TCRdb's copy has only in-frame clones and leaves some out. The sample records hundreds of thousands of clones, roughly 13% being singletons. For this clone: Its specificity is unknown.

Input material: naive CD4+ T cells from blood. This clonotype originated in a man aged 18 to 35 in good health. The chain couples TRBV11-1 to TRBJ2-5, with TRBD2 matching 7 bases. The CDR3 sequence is CASSFSRTSSGETQYF. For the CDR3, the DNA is TGTGCCAGCAGCTTTAGTCGGACTAGTTCCGGAGAGACCCAGTACTTC. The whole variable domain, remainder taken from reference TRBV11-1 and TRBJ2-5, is EAEVAQSPRYKITEKSQAVAFWCDPISGHATLYWYRQILGQGPELLVQFQDESVVDDSQLPKDRFSAERLKGVDSTLKIQPAELGDSAMYLCASSFSRTSSGETQYFGPGTRLLVL.